This TCR beta chain was captured in a study of blood T cell repertoires in COVID-19. Measured with immunoSEQ multiplex PCR; TCRdb has only the in-frame clones, and not every one. The sample includes around 100,000 clones, around nine tenths of them seen just once. The specimen sequenced was peripheral blood. The sequence derives from a woman of 80 years or more in a cohort sampled during active COVID-19.

In DNA form, the CDR3 reads TGCGCCAGCAGCCTAGCCCTTCACACAGATACGCAGTATTTT. The encoded protein is CASSLALHTDTQYF. The chain is built from TRBV5-1 and TRBJ2-3; TRBD2 is a possible D gene (5 bases). The germline V gene has CDR1 SGHRS and CDR2 YFSETQ. V was clipped by 4 bases and J by 2 bases, with 11 bases between them. The length of the CDR3 is 14 residues. Using reference TRBV5-1 and TRBJ2-3 for the parts outside the CDR3, the full variable domain is KAGVTQTPRYLIKTRGQQVTLSCSPISGHRSVSWYQQTPGQGLQFLFEYFSETQRNKGNFPGRFSGRQFSNSRSEMNVSTLELGDSALYLCASSLALHTDTQYFGPGTRLTVL.